This T cell receptor (beta chain) was found in a study of blood T cell repertoires in COVID-19. Turning to the study itself: The United States, Italy and Spain provided the acute and convalescent COVID-19 samples. T cells, B-cell-depleted T cells, or PBMCs supplied cDNA or gDNA.

CDR3 length: 17 amino acids. Germline V gene lookup returns CDR1 SGHTA and CDR2 FQGNSA. V lost 5 bases, J lost 1 base, and 10 bases stayed unmatched. Using immunoSEQ multiplex PCR, the repertoire was profiled, and TCRdb retains in-frame clones only, with some absent. This table has hundreds of thousands of clones, 80% appearing once. This clone was found a few times. Individuals drawn from approximately 22 US areas were roughly 18 to 95 years old. What was sequenced was PBMCs or T cells enriched from blood (not recorded which). This receptor was identified in a woman in her thirties or forties with acute COVID-19. The J gene is TRBJ2-1, the V gene TRBV7-2; 8 positions match TRBD2. CDR3 coding DNA: TGTGCCAGCAGCCTCCGACTAGCGAGAGGATCCTACAATGAGCAGTTCTTC. It yields the protein CASSLRLARGSYNEQFF.